This T cell receptor (beta chain) is drawn from a study of cytomegalovirus exposure and HLA in healthy donors. J gave up 5 bases and V 1 base, and 7 bases lay outside the gene matches. This CDR3 spans 15 amino acids. Germline CDR1 reads LGHNA; CDR2 reads YSLEER. Primers: 60 Vbeta forward and 13 Jbeta reverse. Only in-frame clones appear in the TCRdb table, and some are missing; sequencing was by immunoSEQ multiplex PCR. The sample has roughly 160,000 clones, approximately 76% seen once. Input material: PBMCs. This clonotype originated in a man aged 60-69 years in good health and CMV-seronegative. The chain employs TRBV4-3 and TRBJ2-5, with TRBD2 matching 7 bases. The CDR3 coding sequence is TGCGCCAGCAGCCAAGGGGGAGGGGCCGGGGAGACCCAGTACTTC. It translates to CASSQGGGAGETQYF.